This T cell receptor beta chain stems from a study of PD-L1 blockade in urothelial cancer. Profiled with immunoSEQ multiplex PCR; TCRdb holds only in-frame clones, not every one. Among around 71,000 clones, around 85% were seen once, and the ten largest hold 5.5% to 7.5%. Germline-derived CDR1 and CDR2 are SGHRS and YFSETQ. CDR3 length: 14 amino acids. V dropped 5 bases and J dropped 3 bases, with 14 bases sitting between them. Time point of the sample: pretreatment peripheral blood. Urothelial carcinoma affected the patients, and it was locally advanced or metastatic. The receptor comes from a man aged 40-49 years with urothelial cancer. The chain employs TRBV5-1 and TRBJ1-1; no clear D gene. The sequences come from PBMCs, collected around atezolizumab (anti-PD-L1) treatment. Here the CDR3 DNA reads TGCGCCAGCAGGCCACAGCTATGGGACACTGAAGCTTTCTTT. Translation: CASRPQLWDTEAFF.